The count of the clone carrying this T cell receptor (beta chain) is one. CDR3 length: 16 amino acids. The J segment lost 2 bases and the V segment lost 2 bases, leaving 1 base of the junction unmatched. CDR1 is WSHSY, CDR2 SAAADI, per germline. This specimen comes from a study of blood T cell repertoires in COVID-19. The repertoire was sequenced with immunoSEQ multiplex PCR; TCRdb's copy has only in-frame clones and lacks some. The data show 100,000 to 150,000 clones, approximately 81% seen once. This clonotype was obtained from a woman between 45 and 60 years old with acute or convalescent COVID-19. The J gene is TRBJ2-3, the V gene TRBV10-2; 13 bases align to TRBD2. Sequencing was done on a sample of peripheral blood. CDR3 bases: TGCGCCAGCAGTGAGGGACTAGCGGGAGCCACAGATACGCAGTATTTT. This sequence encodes CASSEGLAGATDTQYF.